This is a list of T cell receptor beta chains from one sample in a study of blood T cell repertoires in COVID-19. Assay used: immunoSEQ multiplex PCR; TCRdb lists only in-frame clones, some missing. Seen here are 70,000 to 95,000 clones, roughly 92% observed once, and the top ten hold 6.3%. The source material was peripheral blood. All receptors derive from a woman aged 60-75 years with active COVID-19. CDR3s include the opening cysteine and the closing phenylalanine or tryptophan. The D gene is left open where the match is weak. A row's size may be missing; if present it is once, few, many or a size class.

v_gene	d_gene	j_gene	abundance	len	CDR3nt	CDR3aa
TRBV7-8	NA	TRBJ1-2	NA	14	TGTGCCAGCAGCGGCTCGACAGGACTCGGTGGCTACACCTTC	CASSGSTGLGGYTF
TRBV5-4	NA	TRBJ2-1	NA	17	TGTGCCAGCAGCTTGGCGGGGTCGCCCAGCTCCTACAATGAGCAGTTCTTC	CASSLAGSPSSYNEQFF
TRBV15	NA	TRBJ2-1	NA	16	TGTGCCACCAGCAGTCCACCAGGATTCATAAACAATGAGCAGTTCTTC	CATSSPPGFINNEQFF
TRBV10-2	TRBD2	TRBJ2-7	few	12	TGCGCCAGCAGTCAGACGGGGGGCGAGCAGTACTTC	CASSQTGGEQYF
TRBV28	NA	TRBJ1-1	NA	15	TGTGCCAGCAGTAGATTCGGGTATATGAACACTGAAGCTTTCTTT	CASSRFGYMNTEAFF
TRBV15	TRBD1	TRBJ2-7	NA	13	TGTGCCACCAGCAGGGATCCAGGGGGCGAGCAGTACTTC	CATSRDPGGEQYF
TRBV11-2	TRBD1	TRBJ2-1	NA	14	TGTGCCAGCAGCTTAGATCATGACAGGGGTAGGCAGTTCTTC	CASSLDHDRGRQFF
TRBV27	NA	TRBJ2-5	NA	15	TGTGCCAGCAGTCTTAACAGGGGAGGAGTGGAGACCCAGTACTTC	CASSLNRGGVETQYF
TRBV28	TRBD2	TRBJ2-7	NA	16	TGTGCCAGCAGTTCATCCGGGCTAGCGGGTGGCTACGAGCAGTACTTC	CASSSSGLAGGYEQYF
TRBV28	NA	TRBJ1-3	NA	15	TGTGCCAGCAGTTTTGGGAGGCGGGCTGGAAACACCATATATTTT	CASSFGRRAGNTIYF
TRBV9	TRBD1	TRBJ2-2	NA	16	TGTGCCAGCAGCGTAAGGGGGGACAGGGACGCCGGGGAGCTGTTTTTT	CASSVRGDRDAGELFF
TRBV27	NA	TRBJ1-1	NA	14	TGTGCCAGCAGTCGTTACGGAGTGAACACTGAAGCTTTCTTT	CASSRYGVNTEAFF
TRBV7-8	NA	TRBJ2-6	NA	14	TGTGCCAGCAGCCCCAGCTCTGGGGCCAACGTCCTGACTTTC	CASSPSSGANVLTF
TRBV7-8	NA	TRBJ2-1	NA	15	TGTGCCAGCACCAGAGAGGAGGGCTCCTACAATGAGCAGTTCTTC	CASTREEGSYNEQFF